The clone carrying this TCR beta chain was picked up many times. Its antigen is unknown. This CDR3 is built from 15 residues. Germline V gives CDR1 SGHRS, CDR2 YFSETQ. V was pared by 3 bases and J by 3 bases, with 5 bases of the junction left unmatched. These data come from a study of T cells after yellow fever vaccination. Study conclusions and caveats: FACS-sorted repertoires might harbor abundant contaminating clonotypes from the bulk population. Only a small proportion of the clonotypes turned up in both the CD4 and the CD8 compartments, likely arising from convergent recombination.

Template switching with 5'RACE generated the TCR cDNA and added a universal primer site and UMIs. Via MiXCR, TCRdb re-called the 5' RACE reads, giving one row per CDR3 protein. The data contain roughly 120,000 distinct CDR3 sequences, more than 5.5% of them singletons. This receptor was obtained from a man aged 18-30 years who received the YFV17D yellow fever vaccine. V usage is TRBV5-1 and J usage is TRBJ2-2; the match to TRBD1 covers 7 bases. Source: CD4+ T cells sorted from PBMCs, taken about 41 days after the first yellow fever vaccination. CDR3 nucleotide sequence: TGCGCCAGCAGCTCGGGACAGAGTTACACCGGGGAGCTGTTTTTT. Residues: CASSSGQSYTGELFF.